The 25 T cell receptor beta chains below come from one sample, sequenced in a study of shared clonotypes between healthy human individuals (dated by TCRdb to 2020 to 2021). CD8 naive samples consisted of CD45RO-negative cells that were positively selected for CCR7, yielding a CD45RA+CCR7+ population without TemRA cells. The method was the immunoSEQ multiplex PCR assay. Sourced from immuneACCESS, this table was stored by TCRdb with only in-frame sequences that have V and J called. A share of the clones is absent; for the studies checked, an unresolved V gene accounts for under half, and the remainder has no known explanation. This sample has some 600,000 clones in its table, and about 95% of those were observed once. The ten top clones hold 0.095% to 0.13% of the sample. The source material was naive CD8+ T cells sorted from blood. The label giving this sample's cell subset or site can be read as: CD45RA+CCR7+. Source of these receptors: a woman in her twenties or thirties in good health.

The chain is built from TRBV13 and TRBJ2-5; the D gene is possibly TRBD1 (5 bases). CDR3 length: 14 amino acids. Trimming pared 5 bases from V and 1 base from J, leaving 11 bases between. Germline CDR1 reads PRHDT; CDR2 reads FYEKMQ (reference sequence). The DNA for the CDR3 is TGTGCCAGCAGCATGGGGCAGCTCCAAGAGACCCAGTACTTC. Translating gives CASSMGQLQETQYF.

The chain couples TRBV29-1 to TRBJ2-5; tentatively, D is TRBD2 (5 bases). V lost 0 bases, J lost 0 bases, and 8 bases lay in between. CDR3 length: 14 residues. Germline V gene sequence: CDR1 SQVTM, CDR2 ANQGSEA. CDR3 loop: CSVEDLSDQETQYF. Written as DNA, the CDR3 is TGCAGCGTTGAAGATCTTAGCGACCAAGAGACCCAGTACTTC.

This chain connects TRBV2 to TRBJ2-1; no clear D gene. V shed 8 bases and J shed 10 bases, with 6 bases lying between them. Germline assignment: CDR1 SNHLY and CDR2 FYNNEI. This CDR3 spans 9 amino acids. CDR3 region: CASSWEQFF. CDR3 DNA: TGTGCCAGCTCATGGGAGCAGTTCTTC.

Here the CDR3 reads CASSLEAGAKNIQYF. CDR3 coding DNA: TGTGCCAGCAGCTTAGAGGCGGGGGCCAAAAACATTCAGTACTTC. This chain uses TRBV11-2 with TRBJ2-4; D is perhaps TRBD2 (6 bases). The ends were cut back, 0 bases at V and 1 base at J, with 7 bases in the middle. Germline CDR1 reads SGHAT; CDR2 reads FQNNGV. The CDR3 is 15 amino acids.

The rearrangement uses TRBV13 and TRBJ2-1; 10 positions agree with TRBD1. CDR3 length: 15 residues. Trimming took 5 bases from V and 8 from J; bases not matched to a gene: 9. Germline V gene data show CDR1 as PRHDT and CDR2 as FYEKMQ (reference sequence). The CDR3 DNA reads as TGTGCCAGCAGCCAGGGGACAGGGGTAGATGATGAGCAGTTCTTC. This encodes CASSQGTGVDDEQFF.

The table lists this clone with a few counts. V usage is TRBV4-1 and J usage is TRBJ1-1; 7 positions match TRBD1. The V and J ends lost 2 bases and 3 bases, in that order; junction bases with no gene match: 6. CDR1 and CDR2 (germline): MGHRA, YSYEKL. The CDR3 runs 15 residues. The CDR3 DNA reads TGCGCCAGCAGCCAACCGACAGGGAGGGACACTGAAGCTTTCTTT. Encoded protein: CASSQPTGRDTEAFF.

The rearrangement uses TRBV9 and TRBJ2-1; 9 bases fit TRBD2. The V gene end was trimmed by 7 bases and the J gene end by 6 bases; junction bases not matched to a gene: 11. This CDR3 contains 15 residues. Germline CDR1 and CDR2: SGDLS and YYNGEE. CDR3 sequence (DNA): TGTGCCAGCCACGCGGTAGCGGGAGTGCGCAATGAGCAGTTCTTC. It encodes CASHAVAGVRNEQFF.

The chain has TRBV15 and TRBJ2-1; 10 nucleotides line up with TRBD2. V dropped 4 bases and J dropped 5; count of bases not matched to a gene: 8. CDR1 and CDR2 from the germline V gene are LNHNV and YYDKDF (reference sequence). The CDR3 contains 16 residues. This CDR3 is CATSKVLAGVDNEQFF. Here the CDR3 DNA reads TGTGCCACCAGCAAAGTGCTAGCGGGAGTAGACAATGAGCAGTTCTTC. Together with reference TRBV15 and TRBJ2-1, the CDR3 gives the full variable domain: DAMVIQNPRYQVTQFGKPVTLSCSQTLNHNVMYWYQQKSSQAPKLLFHYYDKDFNNEADTPDNFQSRRPNTSFCFLDIRSPGLGDTAMYLCATSKVLAGVDNEQFFGPGTRLTVL.

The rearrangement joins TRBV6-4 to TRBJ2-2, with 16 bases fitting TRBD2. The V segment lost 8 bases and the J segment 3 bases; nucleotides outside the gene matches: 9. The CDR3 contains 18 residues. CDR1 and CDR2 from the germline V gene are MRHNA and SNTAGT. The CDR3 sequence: CASREPGLAGGHTGELFF. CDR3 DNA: TGTGCCAGCCGAGAACCGGGACTAGCGGGAGGGCACACCGGGGAGCTGTTTTTT.

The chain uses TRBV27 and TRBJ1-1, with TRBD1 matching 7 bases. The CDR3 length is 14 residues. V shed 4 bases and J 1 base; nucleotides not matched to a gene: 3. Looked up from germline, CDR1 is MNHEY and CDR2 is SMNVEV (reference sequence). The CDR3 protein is CASSYRGPNTEAFF. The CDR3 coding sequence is TGTGCCAGCAGTTACAGGGGACCGAACACTGAAGCTTTCTTT.

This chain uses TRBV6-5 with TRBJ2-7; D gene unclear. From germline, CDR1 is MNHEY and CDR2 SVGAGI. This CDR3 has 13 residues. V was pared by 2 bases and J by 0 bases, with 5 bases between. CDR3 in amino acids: CASSYDISYEQYF. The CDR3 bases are TGTGCCAGCAGTTACGACATCTCCTACGAGCAGTACTTC.

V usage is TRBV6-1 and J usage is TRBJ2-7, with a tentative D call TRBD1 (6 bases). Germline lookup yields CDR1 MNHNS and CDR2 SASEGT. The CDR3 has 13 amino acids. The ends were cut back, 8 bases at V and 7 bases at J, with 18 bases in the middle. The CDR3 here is CASPGLGAWEQYF. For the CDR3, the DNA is TGTGCCAGCCCGGGGCTGGGGGCATGGGAGCAGTACTTC.

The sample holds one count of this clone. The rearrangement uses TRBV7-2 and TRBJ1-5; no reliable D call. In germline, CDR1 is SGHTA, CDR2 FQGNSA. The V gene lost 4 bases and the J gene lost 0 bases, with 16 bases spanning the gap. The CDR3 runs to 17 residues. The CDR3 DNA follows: TGTGCCAGCAGCTCGAACCCCCTAAGGTATAGCAATCAGCCCCAGCATTTT. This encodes CASSSNPLRYSNQPQHF.

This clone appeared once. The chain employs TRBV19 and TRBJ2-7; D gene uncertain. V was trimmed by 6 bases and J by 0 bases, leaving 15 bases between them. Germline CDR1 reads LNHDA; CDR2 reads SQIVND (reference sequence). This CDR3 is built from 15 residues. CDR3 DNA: TGTGCCAGTAGCCCCATCGCGGATTACTCCTACGAGCAGTACTTC. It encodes CASSPIADYSYEQYF.

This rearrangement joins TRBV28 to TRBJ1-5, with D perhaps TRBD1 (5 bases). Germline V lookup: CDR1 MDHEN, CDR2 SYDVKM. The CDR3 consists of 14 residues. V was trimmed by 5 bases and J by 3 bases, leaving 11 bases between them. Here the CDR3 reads CASSVMGHNQPQHF. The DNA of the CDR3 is TGTGCCAGCAGTGTGATGGGGCACAATCAGCCCCAGCATTTT.

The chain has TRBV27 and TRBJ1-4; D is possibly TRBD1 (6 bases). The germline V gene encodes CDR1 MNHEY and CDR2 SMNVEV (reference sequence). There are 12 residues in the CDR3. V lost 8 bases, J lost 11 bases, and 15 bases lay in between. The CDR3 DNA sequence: TGTGCCAGCTACGGGGATCAGGGGAAACTGTTTTTT. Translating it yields CASYGDQGKLFF.

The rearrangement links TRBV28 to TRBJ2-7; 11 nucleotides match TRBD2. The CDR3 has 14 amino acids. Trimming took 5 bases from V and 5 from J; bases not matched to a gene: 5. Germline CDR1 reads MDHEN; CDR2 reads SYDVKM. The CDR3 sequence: CASSHSTSGNEQYF. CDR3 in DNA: TGTGCCAGCAGTCACTCGACTAGCGGGAACGAGCAGTACTTC.

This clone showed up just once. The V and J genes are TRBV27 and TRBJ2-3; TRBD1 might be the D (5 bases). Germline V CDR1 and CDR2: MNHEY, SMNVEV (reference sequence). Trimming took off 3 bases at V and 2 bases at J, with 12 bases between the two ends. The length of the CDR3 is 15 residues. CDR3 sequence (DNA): TGTGCCAGCAGTTTTGACTCCAGGGCCACAGATACGCAGTATTTT. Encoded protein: CASSFDSRATDTQYF.

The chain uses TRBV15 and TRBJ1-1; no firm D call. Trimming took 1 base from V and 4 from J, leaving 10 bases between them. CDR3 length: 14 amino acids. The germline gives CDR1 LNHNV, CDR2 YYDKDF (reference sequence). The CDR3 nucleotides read TGTGCCACCAGCAGAGTTGGTGGGTCCACTGAAGCTTTCTTT. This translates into CATSRVGGSTEAFF.

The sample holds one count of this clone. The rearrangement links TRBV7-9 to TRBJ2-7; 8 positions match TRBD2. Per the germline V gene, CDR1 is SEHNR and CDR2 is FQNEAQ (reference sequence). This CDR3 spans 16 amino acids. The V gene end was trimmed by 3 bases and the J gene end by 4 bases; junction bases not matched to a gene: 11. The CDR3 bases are TGTGCCAGCAGCTTCACCCGAGCGGGAGTAAGATACGAGCAGTACTTC. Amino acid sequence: CASSFTRAGVRYEQYF.

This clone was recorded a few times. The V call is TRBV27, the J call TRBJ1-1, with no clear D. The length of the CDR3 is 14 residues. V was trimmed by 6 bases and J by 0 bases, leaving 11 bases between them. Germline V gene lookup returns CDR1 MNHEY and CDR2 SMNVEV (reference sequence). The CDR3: CASRPLGMNTEAFF. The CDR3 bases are TGTGCCAGCAGACCTTTAGGTATGAACACTGAAGCTTTCTTT.

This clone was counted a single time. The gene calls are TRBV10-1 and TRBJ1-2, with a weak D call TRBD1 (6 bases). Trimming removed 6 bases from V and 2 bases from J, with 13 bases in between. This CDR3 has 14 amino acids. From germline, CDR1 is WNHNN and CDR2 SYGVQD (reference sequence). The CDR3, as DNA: TGCGCCAGCAGACCCCGTACAGGGAACTATGGCTACACCTTC. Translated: CASRPRTGNYGYTF.

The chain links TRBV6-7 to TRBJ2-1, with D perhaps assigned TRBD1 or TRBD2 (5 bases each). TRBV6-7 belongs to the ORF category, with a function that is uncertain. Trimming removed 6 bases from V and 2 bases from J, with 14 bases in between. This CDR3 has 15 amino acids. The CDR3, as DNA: TGTGCCAGCAGGAACCGGGACCAGGCCTACAATGAGCAGTTCTTC. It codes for CASRNRDQAYNEQFF.

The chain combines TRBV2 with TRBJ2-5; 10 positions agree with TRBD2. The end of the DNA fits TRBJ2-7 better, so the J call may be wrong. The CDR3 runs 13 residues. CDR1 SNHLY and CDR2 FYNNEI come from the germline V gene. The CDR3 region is CASLAGVVDEQYF. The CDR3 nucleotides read TGTGCCAGCCTAGCGGGAGTTGTGGACGAGCAGTACTTC.

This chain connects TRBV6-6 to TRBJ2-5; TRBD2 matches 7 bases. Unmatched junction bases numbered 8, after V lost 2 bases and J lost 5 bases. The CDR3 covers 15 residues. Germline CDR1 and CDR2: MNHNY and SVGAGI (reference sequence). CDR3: CASSYGGGQLETQYF. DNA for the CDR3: TGTGCCAGCAGTTACGGGGGAGGGCAGTTGGAGACCCAGTACTTC.